The 16 T cell receptor beta chains below all came from one sample that was sequenced in a study of blood T cell repertoires in COVID-19. Repertoires were generated with immunoSEQ multiplex PCR, while TCRdb's copy carries only in-frame clones and drops some. The repertoire has approximately 97,000 clones, more than 85% of them found once; the top ten carry 3%. The sequencing sample was made of peripheral blood. All receptors derive from a man aged 45 to 65 with active or convalescent COVID-19.

The V call is TRBV10-3, the J call TRBJ2-3; 13 bases map to TRBD2. Germline V CDR1 and CDR2: ENHRY, SYGVKD. CDR3 size: 17 residues. The junction had 4 bases not matched to a gene; V was cut back by 4 bases and J by 0 bases. The CDR3 DNA follows: TGTGCCATCAGTGGGACTAGCGGGGGCGAAAGCACAGATACGCAGTATTTT. Its translation: CAISGTSGGESTDTQYF.

The chain links TRBV11-3 to TRBJ1-5, with a tentative D call TRBD1 (6 bases). The germline CDR1 and CDR2 sequences are SGHNT and YENEEA. The CDR3 sequence is 15 residues long. V gave up 6 bases and J gave up 0 bases, with 12 bases separating them. CDR3: CASRDRKYSNQPQHF. The CDR3, as DNA: TGTGCCAGCAGGGACAGAAAATATAGCAATCAGCCCCAGCATTTT.

This chain uses TRBV19 with TRBJ1-2, with no clear D. The V gene lost 1 base and the J gene lost 4 bases, with 4 bases spanning the gap. Germline V gives CDR1 LNHDA, CDR2 SQIVND (reference sequence). This CDR3 is built from 12 residues. In DNA, the CDR3 is TGTGCCAGTAGTATAGCCGGCTATGGCTACACCTTC. It yields the protein CASSIAGYGYTF.

A single count supports this clone. CDR3 sequence: CASSSQYRLSSYNEQFF. CDR3 DNA: TGTGCCAGCAGCTCCCAATACAGGCTAAGCTCCTACAATGAGCAGTTCTTC. The chain has TRBV7-2 and TRBJ2-1; possibly TRBD1 for D (5 bases). CDR1 is SGHTA, CDR2 FQGNSA, per germline. This CDR3 comprises 17 residues. With 4 bases removed from V and 0 bases from J, the gap between germline ends came to 16 bases.

CDR3 sequence: CASSTRQGRNEQFF. Here the CDR3 DNA reads TGTGCCAGCAGCACACGACAGGGGCGCAATGAGCAGTTCTTC. The chain has TRBV7-2 and TRBJ2-1; the match to TRBD1 covers 8 bases. Germline V gene lookup returns CDR1 SGHTA and CDR2 FQGNSA. CDR3 length: 14 residues. V trimming: 5 bases; J trimming: 6 bases; junction bases outside the gene matches: 6.

The CDR3 loop is CASSLTRGGNSPLHF. The CDR3 DNA reads as TGTGCCAGCAGTTTAACTCGGGGTGGTAATTCACCCCTCCACTTT. The rearrangement uses TRBV27 and TRBJ1-6; D remains unclear. This CDR3 spans 15 amino acids. Germline assignment: CDR1 MNHEY and CDR2 SMNVEV (reference sequence). Trimming removed 2 bases from V and 6 bases from J, with 11 bases in between.

This chain links TRBV3-1 (or the pseudogene TRBV3-2) with TRBJ2-5; 8 bases are shared with TRBD1. The CDR3 is 14 amino acids. Germline CDR1 is LGHDT and CDR2 is YNNKEL (reference sequence). V lost 2 bases, J lost 3 bases, and 2 bases stayed unmatched. The CDR3 here is CASSQRTGKETQYF. The CDR3 bases are TGTGCCAGCAGCCAAAGGACAGGGAAAGAGACCCAGTACTTC.

This CDR3 reads CATVAGGSSYEQYV. DNA of the CDR3: TGTGCCACAGTAGCGGGGGGGAGCTCCTACGAGCAGTACGTC. The V call is TRBV10-3, the J call TRBJ2-7, with 11 bases aligning to TRBD2. V was pared by 10 bases and J by 0 bases, with 5 bases of the junction left unmatched. The germline V gene encodes CDR1 ENHRY and CDR2 SYGVKD. CDR3 size: 14 residues.

This chain connects TRBV5-1 to TRBJ2-5, with D possibly TRBD2 on 6 matching bases. The CDR3 is 13 amino acids. With 4 bases removed from V and 2 bases from J, the gap between germline ends came to 9 bases. Germline CDR1 and CDR2: SGHRS and YFSETQ. CDR3 DNA: TGCGCCAGCAGCACGGAGGGGCAAGAGACCCAGTACTTC. Protein product: CASSTEGQETQYF.

This CDR3 reads CASSLSGTEDTQYF. The CDR3 DNA reads TGCGCCAGCAGCTTGTCAGGGACAGAAGATACGCAGTATTTT. The chain carries TRBV5-1 and TRBJ2-3; 7 bases match TRBD1. The CDR3 is 14 residues long. CDR1 is SGHRS, CDR2 YFSETQ, per germline. After removal of 1 base from V and 5 bases from J, the junction contained 4 bases not matched to a gene.

This chain links TRBV5-1 with TRBJ1-2; a possible D gene is TRBD1 (6 bases). V shed 0 bases and J shed 1 base, with 10 bases lying between them. This CDR3 comprises 15 residues. Per germline, CDR1 SGHRS and CDR2 YFSETQ. The CDR3 sequence: CASSLGGPNNYGYTF. The CDR3 nucleotides read TGCGCCAGCAGCTTGGGGGGGCCAAATAACTATGGCTACACCTTC.

The table lists this clone with a few counts. The chain links TRBV2 to TRBJ2-1; 7 bases fit TRBD2. Losses at the gene ends were 0 bases for V and 9 bases for J; bases not matched to a gene: 11. The CDR3 covers 16 residues. The V gene's germline CDR1 is SNHLY and CDR2 FYNNEI. Written as DNA, the CDR3 is TGTGCCAGCAGTGAAGCGCTAACTAGCGCGCGCACTGAGCAGTTCTTC. Amino acids: CASSEALTSARTEQFF.

This clone has only one observation. This sequence joins TRBV5-4 and TRBJ1-1; possible D gene TRBD1, 5 bases. Germline values: CDR1 SGHNT, CDR2 YYREEE (reference sequence). This CDR3 has 15 amino acids. Between the trimmed V and J ends, which lost 5 bases and 1 base, there was a span of 15 bases. The CDR3 coding sequence is TGTGCCAGCAGACAGGTATCCACAGGGAACACTGAAGCTTTCTTT. It specifies CASRQVSTGNTEAFF.

This clone has only one observation. CDR3 region: CASSQDPGLAGGPADTGELFF. As DNA, the CDR3 is TGTGCCAGCAGCCAAGATCCCGGACTAGCGGGGGGGCCGGCGGACACCGGGGAGCTGTTTTTT. The V and J genes are TRBV3-1 (or the pseudogene TRBV3-2) and TRBJ2-2, with 15 bases lining up with TRBD2. CDR3 length: 21 amino acids. Germline trimming cut 0 bases from V and 3 bases from J; bases unmatched to any gene: 11. Germline V gene data show CDR1 as LGHDT and CDR2 as YNNKEL (reference sequence).

This clone occurred once. The chain joins TRBV19 to TRBJ2-3, with 9 bases identical to TRBD2. Germline CDR1 reads LNHDA; CDR2 reads SQIVND (reference sequence). V lost 6 bases to trimming and J lost 3 bases; unmatched junction nucleotides: 4. This CDR3 contains 14 residues. The CDR3 nucleotides are TGTGCCAGTAGGGGAGCGGGGGGAACAGATACGCAGTATTTT. It encodes CASRGAGGTDTQYF.

To note about this clone: An end of the junction does not agree with germline; a read error may underlie this. The chain has TRBV2 and TRBJ2-1; 15 nucleotides align to TRBD2. This CDR3 spans 15 amino acids. CDR1 is SNHLY, CDR2 FYNNEI, per germline. This chain's CDR3 is CASSSGTSGGSHQIF. The DNA for the CDR3 is TGTGCCAGCAGTTCCGGGACTAGCGGGGGGTCTCATCAGATCTTC.